The clone carrying this TCR beta chain has just a few counts. Its antigen remains unknown. The record originates from a study of beta chain features in type 1 diabetes. Study results and limitations: People with Type 1 diabetes carried modestly yet significantly shorter TCRB CDR3s in all four CD4+ subsets.

Per the germline V gene, CDR1 is SNHLY and CDR2 is FYNNEI. The V end lost 5 bases, the J end lost 0 bases, and 26 bases lay between the germline ends. The CDR3 contains 20 residues. Sequencing targeted expressed TCRB transcripts, as all isolated RNA had been reverse transcribed. TCRdb's copy holds only in-frame clones and misses some; the assay was immunoSEQ multiplex PCR. The sample has hundreds of thousands of clones, over 12% seen once. The TCR originated in a man aged 18 to 29 with type 1 diabetes. The material sequenced was naive CD4+ T cells from blood. The chain has TRBV2 and TRBJ2-1, with D tentatively TRBD2 (5 bases). The CDR3 spells CASSPDLASRTSSSYNEQFF. The CDR3 bases are TGTGCCAGCAGTCCCGATCTGGCTAGCAGAACGTCCAGCTCCTACAATGAGCAGTTCTTC.